This T cell receptor beta chain was captured by sequencing in a study of cytomegalovirus exposure and HLA in healthy donors. The assay was immunoSEQ multiplex PCR, and TCRdb's table has in-frame clones only and misses some. The sample lists about 64,000 clones, 85% to 90% seen once, with 1.5% to 2% in the top ten. A roughly 120-subject validation cohort, separate from the approximately 700-subject first cohort, supplied the donors. The receptor was isolated from a woman aged 18-35 years in good health and CMV-seronegative. The specimen was PBMCs.

CDR3 sequence reads: CASSQAGTGTDTQYF. The DNA of the CDR3 is TGTGCCAGCAGCCAGGCCGGGACAGGCACAGATACGCAGTATTTT. V is TRBV4-2 and J is TRBJ2-3; 7 nucleotides match TRBD1. Germline loops: CDR1 LGHNA, CDR2 YNFKEQ. CDR3 size: 15 residues. V dropped 3 bases and J dropped 1; count of bases not matched to a gene: 4.